One and the same sample provided the 8 T cell receptor beta chains below, sequenced in a study of OX40 agonist ivuxolimab in advanced cancers. Assay: immunoSEQ multiplex PCR; the TCRdb copy retains only in-frame clones and omits some. This table holds tens of thousands of clones, 88% found once. The source material was CD4+ or CD8+ T cells sorted from blood, sampled in a trial of the OX40 agonist ivuxolimab. All receptors derive from an adult with an advanced solid tumor such as melanoma, head and neck, liver or kidney cancer.

CDR3 bases: TGTGCCAGCAGCTTAGCCGACTACGAGCAGTACTTC. It encodes CASSLADYEQYF. V usage is TRBV11-3 and J usage is TRBJ2-7; no clear D gene. CDR1 and CDR2 (germline): SGHNT, YENEEA. The CDR3 is 12 amino acids. Trimming pared 1 base from V and 3 bases from J, leaving 4 bases between. The complete variable domain, with remaining parts taken from reference TRBV11-3 and TRBJ2-7, reads EAGVVQSPRYKIIEKKQPVAFWCNPISGHNTLYWYLQNLGQGPELLIRYENEEAVDDSQLPKDRFSAERLKGVDSTLKIQPAELGDSAVYLCASSLADYEQYFGPGTRLTVT.

V and J are TRBV7-9 and TRBJ1-3, with a weak D call TRBD1 (6 bases). Per germline, CDR1 SEHNR and CDR2 FQNEAQ (reference sequence). Deletions cut 8 bases from V and 4 bases from J, with 12 bases between. There are 13 residues in the CDR3. The CDR3 spells CASQQGVGNTIYF. As DNA, the CDR3 is TGTGCCAGCCAACAGGGCGTGGGAAACACCATATATTTT.

The chain combines TRBV7-9 with TRBJ2-2, with 7 bases that match TRBD1. CDR1 and CDR2 (germline): SEHNR, FQNEAQ (reference sequence). CDR3 length: 15 residues. Trimming took 6 bases from V and 1 from J; bases not matched to a gene: 5. The DNA for the CDR3 is TGTGCCAGCAGATCAGGGGGTTTGAACACCGGGGAGCTGTTTTTT. Translation gives CASRSGGLNTGELFF.

This chain uses TRBV18 with TRBJ1-2, with D unresolved. From germline, CDR1 is KGHSH and CDR2 LQKENI. The CDR3 contains 15 residues. Trimming left V 0 bases short and J 0 bases short, with 8 bases between. This CDR3 reads CASSPPTQANYGYTF. As DNA, the CDR3 is TGTGCCAGCTCACCACCGACACAAGCTAACTATGGCTACACCTTC.

The rearrangement links TRBV27 to TRBJ2-3, with D perhaps TRBD1 (6 bases). The CDR3 length is 13 residues. Germline assignment: CDR1 MNHEY and CDR2 SMNVEV (reference sequence). Trimming pared 5 bases from V and 4 bases from J, leaving 10 bases between. The chain's CDR3 is CASSQGYPDTQYF. The CDR3 bases are TGTGCCAGCAGTCAGGGGTACCCAGATACGCAGTATTTT.

This chain links TRBV18 with TRBJ2-3, with a tentative D call TRBD1 (5 bases). The length of the CDR3 is 19 residues. Trimming took 3 bases from V and 1 from J, leaving 23 bases between them. Germline CDR1 KGHSH, CDR2 LQKENI. Here the CDR3 reads CASSPYSGQGRFGTDTQYF. The CDR3 region has the DNA TGTGCCAGCTCACCCTATAGTGGGCAGGGCCGCTTCGGCACAGATACGCAGTATTTT. Drawing the rest from reference TRBV18 and TRBJ2-3, the complete variable domain is NAGVMQNPRHLVRRRGQEARLRCSPMKGHSHVYWYRQLPEEGLKFMVYLQKENIIDESGMPKERFSAEFPKEGPSILRIQQVVRGDSAAYFCASSPYSGQGRFGTDTQYFGPGTRLTVL.

CDR3 sequence reads: CASSTGWGWTTEAFF. Here the CDR3 DNA reads TGTGCCAGCAGCACCGGGTGGGGGTGGACCACTGAAGCTTTCTTT. V and J are TRBV5-4 and TRBJ1-1; maybe TRBD1 (5 bases). Germline CDR1 and CDR2: SGHNT and YYREEE (reference sequence). The ends were cut back, 4 bases at V and 4 bases at J, with 17 bases in the middle. CDR3 length: 15 amino acids.

This chain links TRBV7-2 with TRBJ2-7, with D possibly being TRBD1 or TRBD2 (7 bases each). Trimming pared 3 bases from V and 9 bases from J, leaving 18 bases between. This CDR3 is built from 14 residues. Germline loops: CDR1 SGHTA, CDR2 FQGNSA. The CDR3 DNA sequence: TGTGCCAGCAGCTTGGGGGGGACAGCGAAGGTGCAGTACTTC. Protein sequence: CASSLGGTAKVQYF. The full variable domain, with the rest looked up from reference TRBV7-2 and TRBJ2-7, is GAGVSQSPSNKVTEKGKDVELRCDPISGHTALYWYRQSLGQGLEFLIYFQGNSAPDKSGLPSDRFSAERTGGSVSTLTIQRTQQEDSAVYLCASSLGGTAKVQYFGPGTRLTVT.